The sequence of this TCR beta chain was determined in a study of shared clonotypes between healthy human individuals. General study points: Researchers sampled blood only, noting tissue repertoires likely differ.

In the original analysis: Filtering of immunoSEQ junctional sequences could not match full-length read filtering. The data were produced by immunoSEQ multiplex PCR, yet TCRdb's version contains in-frame clones alone and is incomplete. V, J and clone size are those of that table, while D and trimming were read from the DNA. The sample lists approximately 480,000 clones; 60% to 80% were seen once. CDR1 is SQVTM and CDR2 is ANQGSEA in the germline V gene. The CDR3 is made up of 11 amino acids. With 6 bases removed from V and 7 bases from J, the gap between germline ends came to 12 bases. The study used about 100 million PBMCs per unsorted sample for genomic DNA. As for this clone: The antigen remains undetermined.

This chain joins TRBV29-1 and TRBJ1-1, with D unresolved. The source material was PBMCs. The origin of this receptor is a middle-aged woman in good health. Some clones in this sample may be carry-over from other donors' samples. This chain's CDR3 is CSVDAVSEAFF. CDR3 bases: TGCAGCGTCGATGCGGTGAGTGAAGCTTTCTTT.